This TCR beta chain derives from a study of beta chain features in type 1 diabetes. Study information: Cell yields, gender and age were similar in healthy donors and patients.

A remark on this clone: Its antigen is undetermined.

Every isolated RNA sample was fully reverse transcribed, so sequencing captured expressed TCRB transcripts. Sequencing was performed with immunoSEQ multiplex PCR; in TCRdb, only in-frame clones are kept and a portion is missing. The sample lists more than 100,000 clones; about 17% were seen once. Study-wide results and limits: All four CD4+ subsets of Type 1 diabetes patients contained TCRB CDR3s that were moderately but significantly shorter.

V was cut by 6 bases and J by 0 bases, with 12 bases left in between. Germline V CDR1 and CDR2: MNHEY, SVGAGI. CDR3 size: 15 residues. The material sequenced was central memory CD4+ T cells from blood. This clonotype was sampled from a man younger than 40 with type 1 diabetes. The rearrangement links TRBV6-5 to TRBJ1-5; D is undetermined. CDR3 region: CASRAEGYSNQPQHF. The CDR3 DNA reads as TGTGCCAGCAGGGCGGAAGGGTATAGCAATCAGCCCCAGCATTTT.